A selection of T cell receptor beta chains follows, all from one sample in a study of shared clonotypes between healthy human individuals. Repertoires were generated with immunoSEQ multiplex PCR, while TCRdb's copy carries only in-frame clones and drops some. The sample holds over 700,000 clones, roughly 72% seen once. Material: memory CD4+ T cells sorted from blood. The receptor source for this set is a woman in her 30s in good health. The CDR3 runs from the conserved cysteine through the conserved F or W. The order of the fields is J gene, clone size, V gene, D gene, CDR3 DNA, CDR3 protein. D genes are given only for firm matches. The listing skips clone size in some rows; elsewhere it reads once, few, many or a size class.

TRBJ2-7 NA TRBV6-1 NA TGTGCCAGCAATTCCGGGCAGGGGTACGAGCAGTACTTC CASNSGQGYEQYF
TRBJ1-2 NA TRBV20-1 NA TGCAGTGCTAATTACGCTGGCTACACCTTC CSANYAGYTF
TRBJ1-1 NA TRBV29-1 NA TGCAGCGTTGAAGTGGGGGAAGGCACTAAAGCTTTCTTT CSVEVGEGTKAFF
TRBJ2-3 NA TRBV27 TRBD1 TGTGCCAGCAGTTTGAGGGGGACAGGCACAGATACGCAGTATTTT CASSLRGTGTDTQYF
TRBJ2-5 NA TRBV6-1 NA TGTGCCAGCACAGCCTGGACTGGGCAGGGGGAGACCCAGTACTTC CASTAWTGQGETQYF
TRBJ1-2 NA TRBV5-4 TRBD1 TGTGCCAGCAGCCATTCTGGGACAGGAGGGTGGTATGGCTACACCTTC CASSHSGTGGWYGYTF
TRBJ2-3 NA TRBV4-2 NA TGTGCCAGCAGCCAAGATAGAGGGCTAGCTGGGCGAACAGATACGCAGTATTTT CASSQDRGLAGRTDTQYF
TRBJ2-1 NA TRBV5-1 TRBD1 TGCGCCAGCAGCTTGGAGGGACAGGGTGCATACAATGAGCAGTTCTTC CASSLEGQGAYNEQFF
TRBJ1-2 NA TRBV21-1 NA TGTGCCAGCAGCAAACCCGAAGTACGTTATGGCTACACCTTC CASSKPEVRYGYTF
TRBJ1-2 few TRBV4-2 TRBD1 TGTGCCAGCAGCCAAGTGAGCGACAGGGTGGGCTATGGCTACACCTTC CASSQVSDRVGYGYTF
TRBJ2-7 NA TRBV6-6 NA TGTGCCAGCAGTCCGGGCGGCTCCTACGAGCAGTACTTC CASSPGGSYEQYF
TRBJ2-3 NA TRBV18 NA TGTGCCAGCCGGACCCTGATGTCCACAGATACGCAGTATTTT CASRTLMSTDTQYF
TRBJ2-1 NA TRBV7-9 TRBD2 TGTGCCAGCAGCTTAGAAGGACTAGCGGGAGACCATGAGCAGTTCTTC CASSLEGLAGDHEQFF
TRBJ2-3 few TRBV14 NA TGTGCCAGCAGCATACAGGGTTGGCGCACAGATACGCAGTATTTT CASSIQGWRTDTQYF
TRBJ2-7 NA TRBV2 NA TGTGCCAGCAGTGAGTACGGGATCGACGAGCAGTACTTC CASSEYGIDEQYF
TRBJ1-2 NA TRBV2 NA TGTGCCAGCAGCGATGGAGGGAGTAACTATGGCTACACCTTC CASSDGGSNYGYTF
TRBJ2-7 NA TRBV5-1 NA TGCGCCAGCAGCGTAACGGGACACGAGCAGTACTTC CASSVTGHEQYF
TRBJ1-3 many TRBV29-1 NA TGCAGCGTGGTGCCGGACCCCGCCGGGGCTGGAAACACCATATATTTT CSVVPDPAGAGNTIYF
TRBJ2-1 NA TRBV6-6 TRBD2 TGTGCCAGCAGTTACTCTTCCGGGACTAGCGGGAGACAGTTCTTC CASSYSSGTSGRQFF
TRBJ2-1 NA TRBV5-4 TRBD2 TGTGCCAGCAGCTTGGTTTCTAGCGGGAGCCATGAGCAGTTCTTC CASSLVSSGSHEQFF
TRBJ1-5 NA TRBV2 TRBD1 TGTGCCAGCAGTGGCCCGGGACAGGGATATTGGGACAATCAGCCCCAGCATTTT CASSGPGQGYWDNQPQHF
TRBJ1-1 NA TRBV6-1 NA TGTGCCAGCAGTGAAAGCTTGGGGGACACTGAAGCTTTCTTT CASSESLGDTEAFF
TRBJ1-2 NA TRBV6-1 NA TGTGCCAGCCGCAGGGATTTTCACTATGGCTACACCTTC CASRRDFHYGYTF
TRBJ1-3 NA TRBV5-1 NA TGCGCCAGCAGCTTGGACAGTATCTCTGGAAACACCATATATTTT CASSLDSISGNTIYF
TRBJ2-3 NA TRBV11-2 NA TGTGCCAGCAGCTTAGCGCCAGATACGCAGTATTTT CASSLAPDTQYF